Following are 19 T cell receptor beta chains from one sample sequenced in a study of control samples from healthy donors and cancer patients (TCRdb year 2020). The protocol used for the library was the immunoSEQ multiplex PCR assay. In its TCRdb copy, this immuneACCESS table keeps in-frame sequences only and misses some clones. Where compared with another copy, unresolved V genes explain less than half of these, and the others have no known cause. Here the sample has about 190,000 clones; roughly 91% occur a single time. The ten top clones hold about 1.5% of the sample. Sequencing was carried out using blood. The receptors derive from a young man in good health.

There are a few counts of this clone. The chain joins TRBV19 to TRBJ2-1; 7 positions agree with TRBD1. V lost 3 bases to trimming and J lost 8 bases; unmatched junction nucleotides: 4. The germline CDR1 and CDR2 sequences are LNHDA and SQIVND (reference sequence). This CDR3 comprises 13 residues. The CDR3 reads CASSMNRGDEQFF. The DNA of the CDR3 is TGTGCCAGTAGTATGAACAGGGGCGATGAGCAGTTCTTC.

This clone appeared once. This chain joins TRBV6-1 and TRBJ2-5; 14 bases match TRBD2. The CDR3 extends over 16 amino acids. V trimming: 3 bases; J trimming: 5 bases; junction bases outside the gene matches: 5. Germline V gives CDR1 MNHNS, CDR2 SASEGT. Here the CDR3 DNA reads TGTGCCAGCAGTGAGACTAGCGGGGGGGCCGAGGAGACCCAGTACTTC. Translating gives CASSETSGGAEETQYF.

The chain employs TRBV27 and TRBJ1-2; D is perhaps TRBD1 (6 bases). The length of the CDR3 is 16 residues. V was pared by 2 bases and J by 8 bases, with 21 bases between. The germline gives CDR1 MNHEY, CDR2 SMNVEV (reference sequence). In DNA form, the CDR3 reads TGTGCCAGCAGTTTAAACAGGGCCCTCCTATCTAAAGGCTACACCTTC. It codes for CASSLNRALLSKGYTF.

This rearrangement joins TRBV18 to TRBJ1-6; D remains unclear. V was shortened by 4 bases and J by 6 bases, with 13 bases between the two germline ends. The CDR3 totals 15 residues. Germline V gives CDR1 KGHSH, CDR2 LQKENI. This CDR3 is CASSLEAVGNSPLHF. The CDR3 nucleotides are TGTGCCAGCTCACTGGAGGCAGTGGGTAATTCACCCCTCCACTTT.

This chain links TRBV24-1 with TRBJ1-5; D might be TRBD1 (5 bases). V lost 3 bases and J lost 3, with 8 bases in between. Germline CDR1 KGHDR, CDR2 SFDVKD. This CDR3 is built from 14 residues. The CDR3 coding sequence is TGTGCCACCAGTGATGGGACGAACAATCAGCCCCAGCATTTT. This sequence encodes CATSDGTNNQPQHF.

The chain joins TRBV6-6 to TRBJ1-2; D gene ambiguous. V shed 5 bases and J shed 0 bases, with 7 bases lying between them. Germline assignment: CDR1 MNHNY and CDR2 SVGAGI (reference sequence). CDR3 length: 13 residues. DNA for the CDR3: TGTGCCAGCAGTGCCACAACTAACTATGGCTACACCTTC. Translating gives CASSATTNYGYTF.

The chain carries TRBV27 and TRBJ2-1; perhaps TRBD1 as D (6 bases). The V and J ends lost 5 bases and 5 bases respectively, with 19 bases between them. CDR1 is MNHEY and CDR2 is SMNVEV in the germline V gene (reference sequence). This CDR3 contains 16 residues. The CDR3 protein is CASSATGGTKHNEQFF. The DNA of the CDR3 is TGTGCCAGCAGTGCCACGGGTGGGACAAAGCACAATGAGCAGTTCTTC.

The rearrangement links TRBV5-1 to TRBJ2-2, with D maybe TRBD2 (6 bases). CDR3 length equals 17 residues. The ends were cut back, 0 bases at V and 3 bases at J, with 15 bases in the middle. Germline assignment: CDR1 SGHRS and CDR2 YFSETQ. This CDR3 is CASSLGPSRRDTGELFF. As DNA, the CDR3 is TGCGCCAGCAGCTTGGGCCCCTCACGGAGGGACACCGGGGAGCTGTTTTTT.

This clone was detected a few times. The chain has TRBV6-5 and TRBJ1-6, with D possibly TRBD1 on 6 matching bases. The V and J ends lost 2 bases and 8 bases respectively, with 10 bases between them. Per germline, CDR1 MNHEY and CDR2 SVGAGI. The length of the CDR3 is 14 residues. CDR3 coding DNA: TGTGCCAGCAGTTACGCCAGGGGTGATTCACCCCTCCACTTT. This sequence encodes CASSYARGDSPLHF.

J is TRBJ2-3 and V is TRBV7-3; 9 nucleotides line up with TRBD2. CDR1 is SGHTA and CDR2 is FQGTGA in the germline V gene. The CDR3 length is 16 residues. The V segment lost 1 base and the J segment 2 bases; nucleotides outside the gene matches: 4. This CDR3 is CASSLRAGGVTDTQYF. The CDR3 DNA reads TGTGCCAGCAGCTTAAGAGCGGGGGGCGTCACAGATACGCAGTATTTT.

Concerning this clone itself: In the same sample, other DNA sequences code for this CDR3. The chain links TRBV12-3 or TRBV12-4 to TRBJ1-2; perhaps TRBD1 as D (5 bases). The V end was cut by 4 bases, the J end by 8 bases, with 8 bases between. The CDR3 has 11 residues. The DNA of the CDR3 is TGTGCCAGCAGTTACCGGGGCGGCTACACCTTC. It codes for CASSYRGGYTF.

Here the CDR3 DNA reads TGTGCCAGCAGTCCCCCCGGGACTAAATTCTACGAGCAGTACTTC. This gives the protein CASSPPGTKFYEQYF. The chain is built from TRBV28 and TRBJ2-7, with 7 nucleotides matching TRBD2. From germline, CDR1 is MDHEN and CDR2 SYDVKM. The CDR3 runs 15 residues. J was trimmed by 3 bases and V by 5 bases; bases with no gene match: 10.

The CDR3 protein is CATAGSSGVTDTQYF. The CDR3 DNA follows: TGTGCCACGGCCGGGTCTAGCGGGGTTACAGATACGCAGTATTTT. The chain is built from TRBV6-5 and TRBJ2-3, with TRBD2 matching 9 bases. The junction had 11 bases not matched to a gene; V was cut back by 10 bases and J by 3 bases. The CDR3 covers 15 residues. Germline CDR1 is MNHEY and CDR2 is SVGAGI.

The chain employs TRBV5-1 and TRBJ1-2; a weak D match, TRBD1 (5 bases). V was shortened by 3 bases and J by 3 bases, with 18 bases between the two germline ends. The germline V gene has CDR1 SGHRS and CDR2 YFSETQ. The CDR3 sequence is 16 residues long. This CDR3 reads CASSSTRMGVDYGYTF. Here the CDR3 DNA reads TGCGCCAGCAGCTCAACTCGTATGGGGGTTGACTATGGCTACACCTTC.

V and J are TRBV27 and TRBJ2-6, with a weak D call TRBD1 (5 bases). The CDR3 covers 15 residues. V lost 7 bases and J 0 bases, leaving 10 bases between the germline ends. Per germline, CDR1 MNHEY and CDR2 SMNVEV (reference sequence). The CDR3 coding sequence is TGTGCCAGCACTAAGGGGATCTCTGGGGCCAACGTCCTGACTTTC. Translated: CASTKGISGANVLTF. The full variable domain, in which reference TRBV27 and TRBJ2-6 provide the parts outside the CDR3, is EAQVTQNPRYLITVTGKKLTVTCSQNMNHEYMSWYRQDPGLGLRQIYYSMNVEVTDKGDVPEGYKVSRKEKRNFPLILESPSPNQTSLYFCASTKGISGANVLTFGAGSRLTVL.

This chain connects TRBV24-1 to TRBJ2-2; TRBD1 matches 8 bases. V lost 10 bases and J lost 7; bases outside the gene matches: 13. Germline CDR1 is KGHDR and CDR2 is SFDVKD. The CDR3 has 15 residues. CDR3 region: CATYTYGQGNGELFF. For the CDR3, the DNA is TGTGCCACGTATACTTACGGACAGGGAAACGGGGAGCTGTTTTTT.

V usage is TRBV5-1 and J usage is TRBJ2-5; D is unresolved. Germline CDR1 SGHRS, CDR2 YFSETQ. Trimming took off 3 bases at V and 1 base at J, with 16 bases between the two ends. The CDR3 contains 16 residues. Here the CDR3 reads CASSSRPGRTQETQYF. The DNA of the CDR3 is TGCGCCAGCAGCTCCAGACCTGGACGGACCCAAGAGACCCAGTACTTC.

V is TRBV28 and J is TRBJ1-5, with 7 bases aligning to TRBD1. CDR3 length: 14 amino acids. Germline loops: CDR1 MDHEN, CDR2 SYDVKM. V lost 6 bases to trimming and J lost 0 bases; unmatched junction nucleotides: 2. The CDR3 loop reads CASRRTGSNQPQHF. The CDR3 DNA reads as TGTGCCAGCAGACGGACAGGTAGCAATCAGCCCCAGCATTTT.

This clone has just a few counts. DNA of the CDR3: TGTGCCAGCAGTGAACTACAGACAGTTGGGGAGCAGTACTTC. It yields the protein CASSELQTVGEQYF. The chain links TRBV2 to TRBJ2-7; tentatively, D is TRBD1 (5 bases). Looked up from germline, CDR1 is SNHLY and CDR2 is FYNNEI. V gave up 2 bases and J gave up 7 bases, with 15 bases separating them. CDR3 size: 14 residues.